These T cell receptor beta chains were read from a single sample in a study of regulatory T cells in long-lasting Graves disease. MiXCR, applied by TCRdb to the multiplex PCR reads, yields one record per CDR3 protein. The top ten clones hold less than 30% of a sample with 420,000 or so distinct CDR3 sequences, around 17% of them seen once. These data were also filed under a second study, of T cells in Graves' hyperthyroidism and ophthalmopathy.

The input for sequencing was peripheral blood mononuclear cells (PBMCs), taken at new diagnosis, from a patient treated with antithyroid drugs. The source of these receptors is a woman aged 18-29 years with Graves disease. The CDR3 runs from the conserved cysteine through the conserved F or W. A D gene is named only where the DNA matches it firmly. A clone size is listed for some rows: how often the clone was seen (once, few, many), or a class if it is expanded.

cdr3_aa cdr3_nt j_call d_call v_call clone_size
CSARWTSGLIYNEQFF TGCAGTGCTAGATGGACTTCGGGACTCATATACAATGAGCAGTTCTTC TRBJ2-1 - TRBV20-1 -
CASSLDMTDTQYF TGTGCCAGCAGCTTGGACATGACAGATACGCAGTATTTT TRBJ2-3 - TRBV5-5 -
CASSSRRNSNQPQHF TGTGCCAGTAGTTCCCGACGGAATAGCAATCAGCCCCAGCATTTT TRBJ1-5 - TRBV19 -
CSADGLNEQFF TGCAGCGCCGACGGACTCAATGAGCAGTTCTTC TRBJ2-1 - TRBV29-1 many
CASAGTQNTQYF TGTGCCAGCGCCGGGACCCAAAATACGCAGTATTTT TRBJ2-3 - TRBV18 many
CACSFSGTGDTEAFF TGTGCCTGCAGTTTTAGTGGGACAGGAGACACTGAAGCTTTCTTT TRBJ1-1 TRBD1 TRBV28 few
CASSLPATTETQYF TGTGCCAGCAGTTTACCAGCAACCACTGAGACCCAGTACTTC TRBJ2-5 - TRBV28 many
CASSQYETDTQYF TGCGCCAGCAGCCAATACGAAACAGATACGCAGTATTTT TRBJ2-3 - TRBV4-1 -
CASSDLGPYNEQFF TGTGCCAGCAGTGACTTGGGGCCCTACAATGAGCAGTTCTTC TRBJ2-1 - TRBV9 many
CSAASGRAGTDTQYF TGCAGTGCTGCTAGCGGGAGGGCCGGCACAGATACGCAGTATTTT TRBJ2-3 TRBD2 TRBV20-1 -
CASSDLEGGNTGELFF TGCGCCAGCAGTGATTTAGAGGGAGGGAACACCGGGGAGCTGTTTTTT TRBJ2-2 - TRBV6-1 few
CASSTRQGLSYEQYF TGTGCCAGCAGTACCCGACAGGGCCTCTCCTACGAGCAGTACTTC TRBJ2-7 TRBD1 TRBV28 many
CASSFRDRGEETQYF TGTGCCAGCAGCTTCCGGGACAGAGGCGAAGAGACCCAGTACTTC TRBJ2-5 TRBD1 TRBV11-2 many
CASSLGTDSNQPQHF TGTGCCAGCAGTTTGGGGACAGATAGCAATCAGCCCCAGCATTTT TRBJ1-5 TRBD1 TRBV12-3/TRBV12-4 -
CASSLLGAGDSPLHF TGTGCCAGCAGCTTATTGGGGGCTGGGGATTCACCCCTCCACTTT TRBJ1-6 - TRBV7-2 few
CSVGRLVYADTQYF TGCAGCGTTGGTAGACTAGTCTACGCAGATACGCAGTATTTT TRBJ2-3 - TRBV29-1 many
CASSAGTSSADTQYF TGCGCCAGCAGCGCCGGGACTAGCTCCGCAGATACGCAGTATTTT TRBJ2-3 TRBD2 TRBV5-1 -
CAISAFRVAASSYNEQFF TGTGCCATCAGTGCCTTCCGGGTAGCGGCTAGCTCCTACAATGAGCAGTTCTTC TRBJ2-1 - TRBV10-3 few
CASSRPLNTEAFF TGTGCCAGCAGCCGCCCCTTGAACACTGAAGCTTTCTTT TRBJ1-1 - TRBV28 -
CASSQVRGGRSTGELFF TGTGCCAGCAGCCAAGTACGAGGAGGGCGCAGCACCGGGGAGCTGTTTTTT TRBJ2-2 - TRBV12-3/TRBV12-4 few
CASIPSIGGRVAGGDNEQFF TGTGCCAGCATCCCGAGCATAGGGGGGCGGGTAGCGGGAGGGGACAATGAGCAGTTCTTC TRBJ2-1 TRBD2 TRBV28 many
CSVAFSGTGGAYGYTF TGCAGCGTTGCTTTTTCCGGGACAGGGGGCGCCTATGGCTACACCTTC TRBJ1-2 TRBD1 TRBV29-1 many
CASSSPSESYEQYF TGTGCCAGCAGTTCACCATCCGAATCCTACGAGCAGTACTTC TRBJ2-7 - TRBV28 many
CAISDLGTEAFF TGTGCCATCAGTGATTTAGGCACTGAAGCTTTCTTT TRBJ1-1 - TRBV10-3 many
CASRGGGGRGQGAFF TGCGCCAGCAGGGGGGGAGGTGGCAGGGGGCAGGGAGCTTTCTTT TRBJ1-1 TRBD1 TRBV10-2 once
CASSPRASNGKQPQHF TGTGCCAGCAGTCCCCGTGCCTCCAACGGGAAGCAGCCCCAGCATTTT TRBJ1-5 - TRBV28 -
CASSPIRASVYEQYF TGTGCCAGCAGCCCAATAAGGGCCAGCGTCTACGAGCAGTACTTC TRBJ2-7 - TRBV3-1 many
CASSLAGGRYEQFF TGTGCCAGCAGTTTAGCGGGAGGGAGGTATGAGCAGTTCTTC TRBJ2-1 TRBD2 TRBV12-3/TRBV12-4 many
CASSQDLAAGGADTQYF TGTGCCAGCAGCCAAGACCTCGCGGCGGGAGGTGCAGATACGCAGTATTTT TRBJ2-3 TRBD2 TRBV3-1 few
CATSRARTGELFF TGTGCCACCAGCAGAGCTAGGACCGGGGAGCTGTTTTTT TRBJ2-2 - TRBV15 -
CSARGSEGTEAFF TGCAGTGCTAGGGGATCCGAGGGGACTGAAGCTTTCTTT TRBJ1-1 - TRBV20-1 -
CASSLAAGMNTEAFF TGTGCCAGCAGCTTAGCTGCAGGGATGAACACTGAAGCTTTCTTT TRBJ1-1 - TRBV11-2 many
CSASGEVAGGGVQETQYF TGCAGTGCTAGTGGTGAAGTAGCGGGAGGGGGGGTCCAAGAGACCCAGTACTTC TRBJ2-5 TRBD2 TRBV20-1 many
CASSAVWADTGELFF TGTGCCAGCAGTGCCGTATGGGCGGACACCGGGGAGCTGTTTTTT TRBJ2-2 - TRBV2 many
CASSLDQGSQQFF TGTGCCAGCAGCTTAGATCAGGGCTCACAGCAGTTCTTC TRBJ2-1 - TRBV11-2 many
CSASSGLAGSYEQYF TGCAGTGCTAGTTCGGGACTAGCGGGCTCCTACGAGCAGTACTTC TRBJ2-7 TRBD2 TRBV20-1 many
CASTPTGGYNEQFF TGTGCCAGCACCCCGACAGGGGGCTACAATGAGCAGTTCTTC TRBJ2-1 TRBD1 TRBV27 few
CASSQALSSGIREQYF TGTGCCAGCAGCCAAGCCCTGAGTAGCGGGATACGCGAGCAGTACTTC TRBJ2-7 TRBD2 TRBV3-1 few
CASSPGTSILIEQFF TGTGCCAGCAGCCCCGGGACTAGCATTCTTATTGAGCAGTTCTTC TRBJ2-1 TRBD2 TRBV6-1 -
CASSLNLGEEYF TGTGCCAGCAGTCTCAATTTAGGGGAGGAGTATTTT TRBJ2-3 - TRBV28 many
CASMPHRDSPQETQYF TGTGCCAGCATGCCACACCGGGACAGCCCCCAAGAGACCCAGTACTTC TRBJ2-5 TRBD1 TRBV3-1 -
CSASGPTREQYF TGCAGTGCTTCTGGACCTACCCGGGAGCAGTACTTC TRBJ2-7 - TRBV20-1 many
CSVQPGLAGGPLDNEQFF TGCAGTGTCCAACCGGGACTAGCGGGAGGGCCCCTAGACAATGAGCAGTTCTTC TRBJ2-1 TRBD2 TRBV20-1 -
CASSFPGQTFDNPYEQYF TGTGCCAGCAGTTTTCCGGGACAGACCTTCGACAACCCCTACGAGCAGTACTTC TRBJ2-7 TRBD1 TRBV28 many
CASSQTGTYNEQFF TGTGCCAGCAGCCAGACAGGGACCTACAATGAGCAGTTCTTC TRBJ2-1 TRBD1 TRBV5-4 -
CASSGPGGYTF TGTGCCAGCAGCGGACCCGGAGGCTACACCTTC TRBJ1-2 - TRBV11-2 few
CSVELGQKNAYEQYF TGCAGCGTTGAACTGGGACAGAAAAACGCCTACGAGCAGTACTTC TRBJ2-7 TRBD1 TRBV29-1 -